Here is one TCR beta chain with its context. These data come from a study of blood T cell repertoires in COVID-19. As originally analysed: Researchers report that nucleated cell counts were estimated from reference gene primer amplification. Repertoires were generated with immunoSEQ multiplex PCR, while TCRdb's copy carries only in-frame clones and drops some. V and J calls and clone size follow that table, whereas D and trimming were derived from the DNA. The sample includes 70,000 to 90,000 clones, around 90% seen only once; the top ten take around 29%. V was shortened by 7 bases and J by 3 bases, with 16 bases between the two germline ends. Germline assignment: CDR1 MNHEY and CDR2 SMNVEV (reference sequence). The CDR3 covers 15 residues.

The specimen sequenced was peripheral blood. The sequence came from a man aged 50-60 years with acute or convalescent COVID-19. This chain links TRBV27 with TRBJ1-5; the D gene is possibly TRBD1 (5 bases). The CDR3, as DNA: TGTGCCAGCAAGCCCCCAGGGTTTGACAATCAGCCCCAGCATTTT. Amino acids: CASKPPGFDNQPQHF.